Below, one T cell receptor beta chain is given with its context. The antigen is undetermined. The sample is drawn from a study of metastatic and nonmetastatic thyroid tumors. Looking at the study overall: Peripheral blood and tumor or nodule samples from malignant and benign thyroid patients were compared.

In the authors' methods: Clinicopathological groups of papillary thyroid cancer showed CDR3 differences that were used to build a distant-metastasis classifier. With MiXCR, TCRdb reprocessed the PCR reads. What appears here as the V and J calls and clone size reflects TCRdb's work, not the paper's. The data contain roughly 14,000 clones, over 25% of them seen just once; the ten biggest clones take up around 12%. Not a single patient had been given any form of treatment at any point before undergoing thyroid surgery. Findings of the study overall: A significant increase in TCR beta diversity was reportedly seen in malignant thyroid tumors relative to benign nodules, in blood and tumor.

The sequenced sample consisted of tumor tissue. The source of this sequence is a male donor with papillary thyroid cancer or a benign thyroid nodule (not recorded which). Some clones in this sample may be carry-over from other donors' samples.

The CDR3 nucleotides are TGCAGTCCCCGCACCGGGTCCAGGCAGTATTTT. It codes for CSPRTGSRQYF. The genes are TRBV20-1 and TRBJ2-3; no clear D gene. Per germline, CDR1 DFQATT and CDR2 SNEGSKA (reference sequence). Trimming cost V 8 bases and J 11 bases, with 17 bases left between them. This CDR3 comprises 11 residues.